A selection of T cell receptor beta chains follows, all from one sample in a study of Ad26.COV2.S vaccination and SARS-CoV-2 variants. TCRdb's copy holds only in-frame clones and misses some; the assay was immunoSEQ multiplex PCR. The sample records tens of thousands of clones, 83% being singletons. Sequences were derived from peripheral blood, sampled after recovery from COVID-19. These receptors were taken from a human donor who had recovered from COVID-19. Both conserved end residues are part of each CDR3. The order of the fields is D gene, CDR3 length, clone size, J gene, V gene, CDR3 DNA, CDR3 protein. A D gene is named only where the DNA matches it firmly. Only some rows state a clone size, as once, few, many or a class for expanded clones.

-,15,-,TRBJ2-2,TRBV5-4,TGTGCCAGCACCTTTGGAGGGACGAACACCGGGGAGCTGTTTTTT,CASTFGGTNTGELFF
-,14,-,TRBJ1-1,TRBV6-1,TGTGCCAGCAGTCAGGTCGGCAGGCGAACTGAAGCTTTCTTT,CASSQVGRRTEAFF
TRBD1,13,-,TRBJ1-2,TRBV27,TGTGCCAGCAGTTCACAGGGGGGCTATGGCTACACCTTC,CASSSQGGYGYTF
TRBD2,16,-,TRBJ2-3,TRBV24-1,TGTGCCACCAGTGATCCAGTAGCGGGAGGGCCAGATACGCAGTATTTT,CATSDPVAGGPDTQYF
-,17,-,TRBJ1-2,TRBV7-2,TGTGCCAGCAGCTTAGCATTGGGAAGGGACCGAGTCTATGGCTACACCTTC,CASSLALGRDRVYGYTF
-,15,-,TRBJ1-1,TRBV25-1,TGTGCCAGCAGTCACAGGGTTGGGGGGCCCCAGGGAGCTTTCTTT,CASSHRVGGPQGAFF
-,14,-,TRBJ2-5,TRBV19,TGTGCCAGTAGTATCGTCGGTGGGGAAGAGACCCAGTACTTC,CASSIVGGEETQYF
-,11,once,TRBJ2-5,TRBV28,TGTGCCAGCAGTTTGGCAGAGACCCAGTACTTC,CASSLAETQYF
-,13,-,TRBJ2-1,TRBV14,TGTGCCAGCAGCCAAGATTCGGGCCGTAAGCAGTTCTTC,CASSQDSGRKQFF
-,14,-,TRBJ1-1,TRBV5-1,TGCGCCAGCAGCTTGTCAGGCACGGACACTGAAGCTTTCTTT,CASSLSGTDTEAFF
-,12,few,TRBJ2-3,TRBV7-9,TGTGCCAGCAGCGGAGGGACAGATACGCAGTATTTT,CASSGGTDTQYF
-,17,-,TRBJ1-4,TRBV5-6,TGTGCCAGCAGCTTGGGCCGGACCCCGATAGGGCCCTGGGAACTGTTTTTT,CASSLGRTPIGPWELFF
-,13,-,TRBJ2-5,TRBV12-3/TRBV12-4,TGTGCCAGCAGACTAGGGGTTTGGGAGACCCAGTACTTC,CASRLGVWETQYF
TRBD2,15,-,TRBJ2-5,TRBV24-1,TGTGCCACCAGTGAAACTAGCGGGGTTCAAGAGACCCAGTACTTC,CATSETSGVQETQYF
-,12,-,TRBJ1-1,TRBV7-9,TGTGCCAGCAGCGCTGCGGGGTCTGAAGCTTTCTTT,CASSAAGSEAFF
-,12,-,TRBJ1-2,TRBV30,TGTGCCTGGAGTGGCCTGGGCTATGGCTACACCTTC,CAWSGLGYGYTF
TRBD2,16,-,TRBJ2-2,TRBV5-1,TGCGCCAGCAGCCCGTTACTAGCGGGGGGGCCCGGGGAGCTGTTTTTT,CASSPLLAGGPGELFF
TRBD1,16,once,TRBJ2-2,TRBV29-1,TGCAGCGTTGGGCAGGGACAGGGGCTGTGGACCGGGGAGCTGTTTTTT,CSVGQGQGLWTGELFF
-,16,-,TRBJ2-2,TRBV4-1,TGCGCCAGCAGCCAAGATCAAGCGGAGCAAGCCGGGGAGCTGTTTTTT,CASSQDQAEQAGELFF
-,13,-,TRBJ1-2,TRBV5-1,TGCGCCAGCAGCCCACAGGGCGACTATGGCTACACCTTC,CASSPQGDYGYTF
-,14,-,TRBJ2-7,TRBV27,TGTGCCAGCATCCCCAGGGCGGCTTCCTACGAGCAGTACTTC,CASIPRAASYEQYF
-,17,-,TRBJ2-6,TRBV21-1,TGTGCCAGCAGCCCGGACAACGGAGTCTCTGGGGCCAACGTCCTGACTTTC,CASSPDNGVSGANVLTF
-,14,-,TRBJ1-2,TRBV19,TGTGCCAGTAGTATAGATAGCCTGGTCTATGGCTACACCTTC,CASSIDSLVYGYTF
-,20,-,TRBJ1-6,TRBV21-1,TGTGCCAGCAGCAAAAAGGGGGGTAACTGGAAGGGCTCCTATAATTCACCCCTCCACTTT,CASSKKGGNWKGSYNSPLHF
TRBD2,14,-,TRBJ2-5,TRBV5-5,TGTGCCAGCAGCTTGACTAGCGTCCAAGAGACCCAGTACTTC,CASSLTSVQETQYF
TRBD1,14,few,TRBJ2-3,TRBV24-1,TGTGCCACCAGTGATCCCGGGGACAGAGATACGCAGTATTTT,CATSDPGDRDTQYF
-,13,-,TRBJ2-5,TRBV11-2,TGTGCCAGCAGCTTAGAGGGTGCGGAGACCCAGTACTTC,CASSLEGAETQYF
-,12,few,TRBJ1-1,TRBV11-2,TGTGCCAGCAGCACAGCGAACACTGAAGCTTTCTTT,CASSTANTEAFF
TRBD1,13,-,TRBJ1-1,TRBV5-1,TGCGCCAGCAGTGGACAGGGAAACACTGAAGCTTTCTTT,CASSGQGNTEAFF
-,16,-,TRBJ1-5,TRBV28,TGTGCCAGCAGTCTGGGGACAAGTAGCAGCAATCAGCCCCAGCATTTT,CASSLGTSSSNQPQHF
TRBD1,16,-,TRBJ2-3,TRBV5-1,TGCGCCAGCACAAAAGGGGGCCAGGGGGCTGAAGATACGCAGTATTTT,CASTKGGQGAEDTQYF
-,13,-,TRBJ2-4,TRBV7-6,TGTGCCAGCAGCTCCGGACAGGGAGGGATTCAGTACTTC,CASSSGQGGIQYF
-,12,-,TRBJ1-1,TRBV9,TGTGCCAGCAGCCCTGTCAACACTGAAGCTTTCTTT,CASSPVNTEAFF
-,16,-,TRBJ1-4,TRBV6-2/TRBV6-3,TGTGCCAGCAGTTACCTGCCGGCAGCAACTAATGAAAAACTGTTTTTT,CASSYLPAATNEKLFF
-,11,-,TRBJ2-7,TRBV11-2,TGTGCCACGGGTCGCTCCTACGAGCAGTACTTC,CATGRSYEQYF
-,16,-,TRBJ1-3,TRBV19,TGTGCCAGTAGTATTGGACACCAAATTTCTGGAAACACCATATATTTT,CASSIGHQISGNTIYF
TRBD2,15,once,TRBJ2-7,TRBV4-1,TGCGCCAGCAGCCAACGCCTAGCGGGAGGTAGGGAGCAGTACTTC,CASSQRLAGGREQYF
-,13,-,TRBJ1-1,TRBV6-1,TGTGCCAGCAGTGAAAAGGGGGATACTGAAGCTTTCTTT,CASSEKGDTEAFF
TRBD2,13,-,TRBJ2-1,TRBV7-2,TGTGCCAGCAGCTTAGGGGGGGGATCTGAGCAGTTCTTC,CASSLGGGSEQFF
-,12,-,TRBJ2-3,TRBV5-6,TGTGCCAGCAGCTTGGGGCAGGGCGGGCAGTATTTT,CASSLGQGGQYF
-,13,-,TRBJ1-2,TRBV6-1,TGTGCCAGCAGTGAATCGGGGTATCGTGGCTACACCTTC,CASSESGYRGYTF
-,17,-,TRBJ2-5,TRBV5-4,TGTGCCAGCAGCCTTATCCTTGACACTGGAGGGGGAGAGACCCAGTACTTC,CASSLILDTGGGETQYF
TRBD1,14,-,TRBJ1-4,TRBV27,TGTGCCACCTCGGACAGGGCTTCTAATGAAAAACTGTTTTTT,CATSDRASNEKLFF
TRBD2,16,-,TRBJ2-1,TRBV2,TGTGCCAGCAGTGAAGGGGCTAGCGGGAGGTACAATGAGCAGTTCTTC,CASSEGASGRYNEQFF
-,13,-,TRBJ1-1,TRBV24-1,TGTGCCACCAGTACAGGGAGAGGCACTGAAGCTTTCTTT,CATSTGRGTEAFF
-,14,few,TRBJ1-2,TRBV15,TGTGCCACCAGCAGTCTCGGGACAACCTATGGCTACACCTTC,CATSSLGTTYGYTF
-,15,many,TRBJ2-7,TRBV4-1,TGCGCCAGCAGTCTGCTGATGGGATCTAACTACGAGCAGTACTTC,CASSLLMGSNYEQYF
-,14,-,TRBJ2-3,TRBV7-8,TGTGCCAGCAGCCCCGGGACTAGCACAGATACGCAGTATTTT,CASSPGTSTDTQYF
-,16,-,TRBJ1-2,TRBV3-1/TRBV3-2,TGTGCCAGCAGCCAAGATCTAGCAGGAAGAGTCTATGGCTACACCTTC,CASSQDLAGRVYGYTF
-,18,once,TRBJ1-1,TRBV7-3,TGTGCCAGCAGCTTAACGTTTCGGGTTAGGGCAGAAAACACTGAAGCTTTCTTT,CASSLTFRVRAENTEAFF
TRBD1,15,-,TRBJ1-1,TRBV6-5,TGTGCCAGCAGTCCCCCGCGGGACAGGGGTTTAGAAGCTTTCTTT,CASSPPRDRGLEAFF
TRBD1,12,-,TRBJ1-3,TRBV29-1,TGCAGCGTCACGGACAGGGCGGACACCATATATTTT,CSVTDRADTIYF